This TCR beta chain was observed in a study of blood T cell repertoires in COVID-19. Study information: PBMCs, B-cell-depleted T cells, or T cells provided the cDNA or gDNA that made up the material.

Germline V gene sequence: CDR1 SGHTA, CDR2 FQGNSA. The V end was cut by 4 bases, the J end by 5 bases, with 14 bases between. The CDR3 has 14 residues. TCRdb's copy holds only in-frame clones and misses some; the assay was immunoSEQ multiplex PCR. The data hold a few hundred thousand clones, with about 85% observed a single time. This TCR was sampled from a woman aged 45-59 years with COVID-19, enrolled during active disease. The source material was peripheral blood. The rearrangement joins TRBV7-2 to TRBJ1-2; maybe TRBD1 (6 bases). This chain's CDR3 is CASSYTGSGYGYTF. The CDR3 DNA is TGTGCCAGCAGCTATACAGGGAGTGGATATGGCTACACCTTC. The full variable domain, rest sourced from reference TRBV7-2 and TRBJ1-2, is GAGVSQSPSNKVTEKGKDVELRCDPISGHTALYWYRQSLGQGLEFLIYFQGNSAPDKSGLPSDRFSAERTGGSVSTLTIQRTQQEDSAVYLCASSYTGSGYGYTFGSGTRLTVV.